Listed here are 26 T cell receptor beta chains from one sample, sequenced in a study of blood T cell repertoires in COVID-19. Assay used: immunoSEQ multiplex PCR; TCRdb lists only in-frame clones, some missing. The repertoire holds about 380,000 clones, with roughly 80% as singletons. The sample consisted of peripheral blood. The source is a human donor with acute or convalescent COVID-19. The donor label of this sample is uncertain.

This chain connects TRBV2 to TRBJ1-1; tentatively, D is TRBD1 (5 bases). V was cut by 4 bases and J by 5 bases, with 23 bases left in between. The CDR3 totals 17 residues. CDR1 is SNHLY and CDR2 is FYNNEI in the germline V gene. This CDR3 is CASSGNRGSRVWTEAFF. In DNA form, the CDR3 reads TGTGCCAGCAGTGGTAATAGGGGATCGAGAGTATGGACTGAAGCTTTCTTT.

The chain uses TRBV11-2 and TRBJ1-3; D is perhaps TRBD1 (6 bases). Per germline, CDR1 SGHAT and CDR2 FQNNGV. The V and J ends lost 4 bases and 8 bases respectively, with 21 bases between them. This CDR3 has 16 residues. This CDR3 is CASSSGGGRRVDTIYF. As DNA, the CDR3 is TGTGCCAGCAGCTCCGGTGGGGGCAGGCGAGTGGACACCATATATTTT.

The chain's CDR3 is CASSPYPDRGSQPQHF. The CDR3 bases are TGTGCCAGCTCACCGTACCCAGACAGGGGCAGTCAGCCCCAGCATTTT. This chain links TRBV18 with TRBJ1-5, with 8 bases fitting TRBD1. After removal of 3 bases from V and 6 bases from J, the junction contained 10 bases not matched to a gene. From germline, CDR1 is KGHSH and CDR2 LQKENI. The CDR3 has 16 amino acids.

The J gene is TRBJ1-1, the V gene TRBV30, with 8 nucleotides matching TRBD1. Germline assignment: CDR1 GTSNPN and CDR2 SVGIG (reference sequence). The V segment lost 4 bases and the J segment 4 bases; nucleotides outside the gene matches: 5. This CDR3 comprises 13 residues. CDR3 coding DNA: TGTGCCTGGACAGGGGGCGCGGGCACTGAAGCTTTCTTT. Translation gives CAWTGGAGTEAFF.

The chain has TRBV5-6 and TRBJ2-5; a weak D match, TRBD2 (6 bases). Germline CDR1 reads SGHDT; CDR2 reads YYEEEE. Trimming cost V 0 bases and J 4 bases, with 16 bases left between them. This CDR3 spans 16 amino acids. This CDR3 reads CASSLALGLQLETQYF. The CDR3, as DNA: TGTGCCAGCAGCTTGGCCCTGGGACTTCAGCTAGAGACCCAGTACTTC.

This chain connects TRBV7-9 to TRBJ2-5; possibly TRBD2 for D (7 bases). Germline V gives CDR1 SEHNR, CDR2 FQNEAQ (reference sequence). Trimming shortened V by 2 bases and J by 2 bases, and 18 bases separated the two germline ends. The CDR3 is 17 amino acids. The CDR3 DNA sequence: TGTGCCAGCAGCTTAAGGGGCCGGGGGGCGAATCAAGAGACCCAGTACTTC. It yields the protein CASSLRGRGANQETQYF.

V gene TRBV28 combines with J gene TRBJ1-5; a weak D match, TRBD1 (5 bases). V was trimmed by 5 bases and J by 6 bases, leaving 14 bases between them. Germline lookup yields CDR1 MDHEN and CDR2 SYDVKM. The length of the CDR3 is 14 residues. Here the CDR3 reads CASSPVLGLQPQHF. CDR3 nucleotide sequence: TGTGCCAGCAGTCCCGTCTTGGGGCTTCAGCCCCAGCATTTT.

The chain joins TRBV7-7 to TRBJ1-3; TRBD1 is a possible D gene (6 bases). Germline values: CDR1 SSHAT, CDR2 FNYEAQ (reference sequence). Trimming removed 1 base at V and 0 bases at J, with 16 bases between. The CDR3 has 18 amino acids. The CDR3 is CASSLEFAGQISGNTIYF. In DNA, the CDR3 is TGTGCCAGCAGCTTAGAATTTGCTGGACAGATCTCTGGAAACACCATATATTTT.

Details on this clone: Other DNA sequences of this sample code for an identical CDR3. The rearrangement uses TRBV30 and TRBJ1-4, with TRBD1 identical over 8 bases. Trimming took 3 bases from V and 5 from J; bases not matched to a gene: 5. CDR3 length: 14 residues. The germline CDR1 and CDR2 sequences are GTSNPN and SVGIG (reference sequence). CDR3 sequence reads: CAWRSGTGNEKLFF. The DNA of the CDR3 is TGTGCCTGGAGGTCGGGGACAGGAAATGAAAAACTGTTTTTT.

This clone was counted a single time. CDR3 coding DNA: TGTGCCAGCAGCGCGGGACTTAGCACAGATACGCAGTATTTT. This sequence encodes CASSAGLSTDTQYF. This chain joins TRBV5-4 and TRBJ2-3, with D possibly TRBD2 on 6 matching bases. Germline assignment: CDR1 SGHNT and CDR2 YYREEE (reference sequence). The V end was cut by 4 bases, the J end by 0 bases, with 9 bases between. The CDR3 runs 14 residues.

CDR3: CASRGPTYVGNQPQHF. CDR3 sequence (DNA): TGTGCCAGCAGGGGGCCCACATACGTCGGCAATCAGCCCCAGCATTTT. The chain carries TRBV2 and TRBJ1-5; D is possibly TRBD1 (5 bases). V lost 6 bases, J lost 2 bases, and 17 bases lay in between. CDR3 length: 16 amino acids. The germline CDR1 and CDR2 sequences are SNHLY and FYNNEI.

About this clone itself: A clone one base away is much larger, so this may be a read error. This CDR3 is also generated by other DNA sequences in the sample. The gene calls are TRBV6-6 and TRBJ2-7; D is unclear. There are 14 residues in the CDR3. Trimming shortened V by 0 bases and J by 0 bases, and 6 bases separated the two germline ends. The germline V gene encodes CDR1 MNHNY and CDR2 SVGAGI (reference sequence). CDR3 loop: CASSYSGSSYEQYF. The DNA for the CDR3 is TGTGCCAGCAGTTACTCGGGCAGCTCCTACGAGCAGTACTTC.

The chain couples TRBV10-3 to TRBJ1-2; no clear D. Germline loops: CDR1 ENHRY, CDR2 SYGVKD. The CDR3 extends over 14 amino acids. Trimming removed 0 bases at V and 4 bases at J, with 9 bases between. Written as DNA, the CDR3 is TGTGCCATCAGTGAGTCGACGGGGAGCTATGGCTACACCTTC. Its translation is CAISESTGSYGYTF.

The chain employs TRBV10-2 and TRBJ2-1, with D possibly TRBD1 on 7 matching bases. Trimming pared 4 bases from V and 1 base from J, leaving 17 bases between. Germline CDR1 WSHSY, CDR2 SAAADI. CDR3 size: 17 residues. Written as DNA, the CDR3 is TGCGCCAGCAGTGGATTAAGACAGGGAGGTTCCTACAATGAGCAGTTCTTC. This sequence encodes CASSGLRQGGSYNEQFF.

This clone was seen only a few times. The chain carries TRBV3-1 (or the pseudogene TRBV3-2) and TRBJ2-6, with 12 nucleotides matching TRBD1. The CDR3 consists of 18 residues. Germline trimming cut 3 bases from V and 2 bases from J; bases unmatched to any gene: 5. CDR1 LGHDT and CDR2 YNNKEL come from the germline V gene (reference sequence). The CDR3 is CASSQYRDRGPGANVLTF. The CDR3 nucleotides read TGTGCCAGCAGCCAGTACCGGGACAGGGGGCCTGGGGCCAACGTCCTGACTTTC.

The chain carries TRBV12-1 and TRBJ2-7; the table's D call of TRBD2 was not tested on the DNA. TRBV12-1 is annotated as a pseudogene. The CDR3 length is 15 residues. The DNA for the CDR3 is TGTGCCAGCAGCTTTGAAGGACTAGCGGCCTACGAGCAGTACTTC. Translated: CASSFEGLAAYEQYF.

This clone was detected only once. Here the CDR3 reads CASSSAGTSYNEQFF. CDR3 sequence (DNA): TGTGCCAGCAGCTCCGCCGGGACTTCATACAATGAGCAGTTCTTC. This chain links TRBV7-6 with TRBJ2-1; D possibly corresponds to TRBD2 (6 bases). CDR1 SGHVS and CDR2 FNYEAQ come from the germline V gene. V lost 4 bases and J lost 4, with 14 bases in between. CDR3 length equals 15 residues.

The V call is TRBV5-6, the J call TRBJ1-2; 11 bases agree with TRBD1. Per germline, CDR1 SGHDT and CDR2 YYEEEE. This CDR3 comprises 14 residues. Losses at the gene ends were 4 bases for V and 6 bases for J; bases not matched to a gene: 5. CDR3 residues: CASSKDRGRHGYTF. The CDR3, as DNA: TGTGCCAGCAGCAAGGACAGGGGGCGGCATGGCTACACCTTC.

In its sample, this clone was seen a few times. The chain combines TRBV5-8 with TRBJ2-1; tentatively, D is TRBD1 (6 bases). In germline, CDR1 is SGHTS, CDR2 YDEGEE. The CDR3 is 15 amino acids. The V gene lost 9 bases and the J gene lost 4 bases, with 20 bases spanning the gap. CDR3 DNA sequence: TGTGCCACCCTTGTCACAGGGCTCAGATACAATGAGCAGTTCTTC. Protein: CATLVTGLRYNEQFF.

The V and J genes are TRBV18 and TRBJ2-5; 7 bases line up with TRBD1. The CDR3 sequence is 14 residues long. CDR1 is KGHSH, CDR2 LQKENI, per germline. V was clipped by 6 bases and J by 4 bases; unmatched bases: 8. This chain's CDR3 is CASSVDRVSETQYF. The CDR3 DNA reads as TGTGCCAGCTCCGTTGACAGGGTCTCAGAGACCCAGTACTTC.

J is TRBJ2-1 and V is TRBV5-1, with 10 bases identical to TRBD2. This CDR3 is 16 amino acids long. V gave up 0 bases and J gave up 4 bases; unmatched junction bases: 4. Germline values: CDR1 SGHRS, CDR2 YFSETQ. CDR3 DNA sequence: TGCGCCAGCAGCTTGGTTCAGCGGGGGGGTTACAATGAGCAGTTCTTC. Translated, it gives CASSLVQRGGYNEQFF.

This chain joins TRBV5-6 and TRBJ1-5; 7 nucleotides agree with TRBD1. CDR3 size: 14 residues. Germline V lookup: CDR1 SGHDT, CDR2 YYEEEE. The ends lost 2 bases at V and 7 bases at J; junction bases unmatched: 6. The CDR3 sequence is CASSLSQGGQPQHF. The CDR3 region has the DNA TGTGCCAGCAGCTTATCCCAGGGGGGCCAGCCCCAGCATTTT.

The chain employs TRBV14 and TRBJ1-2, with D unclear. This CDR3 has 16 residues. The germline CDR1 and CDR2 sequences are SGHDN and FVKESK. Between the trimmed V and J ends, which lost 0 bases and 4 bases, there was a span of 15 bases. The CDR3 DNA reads TGTGCCAGCAGCCAAGATATGGAGGACCCCATCTATGGCTACACCTTC. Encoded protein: CASSQDMEDPIYGYTF.

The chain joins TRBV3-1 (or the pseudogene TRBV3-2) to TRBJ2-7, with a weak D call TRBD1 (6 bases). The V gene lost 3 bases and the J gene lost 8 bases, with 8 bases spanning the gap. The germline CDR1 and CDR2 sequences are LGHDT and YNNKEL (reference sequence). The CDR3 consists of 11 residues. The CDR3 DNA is TGTGCCAGCAGCCAGACAGGAAAGCAGTACTTC. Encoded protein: CASSQTGKQYF.

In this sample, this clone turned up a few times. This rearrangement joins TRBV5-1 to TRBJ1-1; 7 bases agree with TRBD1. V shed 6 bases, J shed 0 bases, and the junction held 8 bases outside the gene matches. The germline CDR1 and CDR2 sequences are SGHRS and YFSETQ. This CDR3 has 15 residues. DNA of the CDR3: TGCGCCAGCAACCAACCGGGACAGATGAACACTGAAGCTTTCTTT. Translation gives CASNQPGQMNTEAFF. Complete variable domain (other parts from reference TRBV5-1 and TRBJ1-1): KAGVTQTPRYLIKTRGQQVTLSCSPISGHRSVSWYQQTPGQGLQFLFEYFSETQRNKGNFPGRFSGRQFSNSRSEMNVSTLELGDSALYLCASNQPGQMNTEAFFGQGTRLTVV.

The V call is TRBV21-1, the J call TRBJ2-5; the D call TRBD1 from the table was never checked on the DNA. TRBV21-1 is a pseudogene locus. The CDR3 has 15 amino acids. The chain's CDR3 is CASSKEQGGPETQYF. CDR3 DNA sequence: TGTGCCAGCAGCAAAGAGCAAGGGGGCCCAGAGACCCAGTACTTC.